This record looks at one T cell receptor (beta chain) sequence and its context. Antigen unknown. The J segment lost 5 bases and the V segment lost 4 bases, leaving 10 bases of the junction unmatched. Per germline, CDR1 SQVTM and CDR2 ANQGSEA. The CDR3 consists of 14 residues. Via MiXCR, TCRdb re-called the 5' RACE reads, giving one row per CDR3 protein. The sample contains 350,000 to 400,000 distinct CDR3 sequences, approximately 22% of which appear only once. This entry is derived from a study of CD8 T cells in ankylosing spondylitis. The study, taken as a whole, reports: What seemed typical of ankylosing spondylitis blood was a TCR beta motif built from 8 or 9 highly homologous variants.

This rearrangement joins TRBV29-1 to TRBJ2-7; TRBD2 matches 8 bases. The receptor was isolated from a male donor with ankylosing spondylitis or in good health (not recorded which). The sample taken for sequencing was blood, either unsorted or a sorted T cell fraction (not recorded which). CDR3 DNA sequence: TGCAGCGTTGCGTTCCGGGGGGGCCAGGACGAGCAGTACTTC. Encoded protein: CSVAFRGGQDEQYF.